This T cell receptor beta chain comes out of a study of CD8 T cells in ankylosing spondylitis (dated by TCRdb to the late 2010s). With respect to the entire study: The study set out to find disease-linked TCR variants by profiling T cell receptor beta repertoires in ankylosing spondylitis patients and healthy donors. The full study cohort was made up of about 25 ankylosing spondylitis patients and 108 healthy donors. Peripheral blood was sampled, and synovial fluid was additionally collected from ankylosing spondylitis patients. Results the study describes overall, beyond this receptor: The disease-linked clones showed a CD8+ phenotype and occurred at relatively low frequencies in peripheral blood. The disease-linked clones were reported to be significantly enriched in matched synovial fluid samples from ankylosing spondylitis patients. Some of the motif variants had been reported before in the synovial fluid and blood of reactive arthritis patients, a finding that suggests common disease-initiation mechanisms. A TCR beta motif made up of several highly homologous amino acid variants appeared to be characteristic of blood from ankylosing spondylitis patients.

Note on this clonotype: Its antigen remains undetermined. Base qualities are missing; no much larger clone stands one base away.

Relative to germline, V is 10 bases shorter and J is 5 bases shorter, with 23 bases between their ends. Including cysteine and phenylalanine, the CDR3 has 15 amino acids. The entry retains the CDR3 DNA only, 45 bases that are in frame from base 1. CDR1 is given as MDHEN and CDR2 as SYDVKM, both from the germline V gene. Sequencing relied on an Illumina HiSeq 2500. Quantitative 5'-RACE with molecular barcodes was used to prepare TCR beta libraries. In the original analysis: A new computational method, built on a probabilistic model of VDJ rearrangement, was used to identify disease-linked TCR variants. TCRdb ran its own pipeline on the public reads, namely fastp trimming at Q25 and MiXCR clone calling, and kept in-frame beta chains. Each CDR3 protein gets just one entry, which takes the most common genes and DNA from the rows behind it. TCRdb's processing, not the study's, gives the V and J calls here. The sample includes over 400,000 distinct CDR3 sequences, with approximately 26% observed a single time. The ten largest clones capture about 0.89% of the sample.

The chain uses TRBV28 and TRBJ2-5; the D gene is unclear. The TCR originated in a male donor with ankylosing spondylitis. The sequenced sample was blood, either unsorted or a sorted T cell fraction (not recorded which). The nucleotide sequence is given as TGTGCCACCGAAAGCCCTCTTTCGGGTTCCGAGACCCAGTACTTC. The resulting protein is CATESPLSGSETQYF.